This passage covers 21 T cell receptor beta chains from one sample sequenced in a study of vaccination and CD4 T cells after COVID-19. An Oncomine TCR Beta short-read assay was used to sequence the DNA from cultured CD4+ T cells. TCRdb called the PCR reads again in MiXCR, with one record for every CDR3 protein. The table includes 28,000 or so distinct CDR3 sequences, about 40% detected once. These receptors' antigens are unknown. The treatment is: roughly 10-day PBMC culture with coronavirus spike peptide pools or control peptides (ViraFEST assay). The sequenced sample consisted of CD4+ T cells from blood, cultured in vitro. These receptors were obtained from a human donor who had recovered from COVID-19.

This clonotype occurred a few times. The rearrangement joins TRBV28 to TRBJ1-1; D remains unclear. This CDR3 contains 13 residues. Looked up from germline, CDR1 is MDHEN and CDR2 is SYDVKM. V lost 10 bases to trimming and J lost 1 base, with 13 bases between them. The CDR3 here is CATADRPNTEAFF. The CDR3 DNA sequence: TGTGCCACCGCGGACCGCCCGAACACTGAAGCTTTCTTT.

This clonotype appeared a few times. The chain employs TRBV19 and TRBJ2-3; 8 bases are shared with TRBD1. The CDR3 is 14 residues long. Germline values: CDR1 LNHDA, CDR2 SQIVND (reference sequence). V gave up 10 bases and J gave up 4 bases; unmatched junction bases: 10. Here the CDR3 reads CATTRQGSSDTQYF. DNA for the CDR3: TGTGCCACAACAAGACAGGGGAGCTCAGATACGCAGTATTTT.

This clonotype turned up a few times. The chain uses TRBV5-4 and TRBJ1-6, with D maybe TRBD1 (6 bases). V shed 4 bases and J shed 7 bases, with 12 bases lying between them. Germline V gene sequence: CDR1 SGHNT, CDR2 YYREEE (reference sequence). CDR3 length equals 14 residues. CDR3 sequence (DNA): TGTGCCAGCAGCCTCGGGACACTGAATTCACCCCTCCACTTT. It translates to CASSLGTLNSPLHF. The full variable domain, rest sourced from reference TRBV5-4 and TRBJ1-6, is ETGVTQSPTHLIKTRGQQVTLRCSSQSGHNTVSWYQQALGQGPQFIFQYYREEENGRGNFPPRFSGLQFPNYSSELNVNALELDDSALYLCASSLGTLNSPLHFGNGTRLTVT.

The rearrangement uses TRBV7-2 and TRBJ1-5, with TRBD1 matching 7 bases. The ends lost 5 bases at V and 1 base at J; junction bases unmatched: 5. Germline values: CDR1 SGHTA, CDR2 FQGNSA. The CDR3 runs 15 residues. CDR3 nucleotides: TGTGCCAGCAGCGTGAACAGGGGAAGCAATCAGCCCCAGCATTTT. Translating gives CASSVNRGSNQPQHF.

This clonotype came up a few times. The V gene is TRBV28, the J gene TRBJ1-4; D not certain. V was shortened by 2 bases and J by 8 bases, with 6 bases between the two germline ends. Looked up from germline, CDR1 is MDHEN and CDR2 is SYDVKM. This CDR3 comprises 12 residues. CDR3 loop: CASSLVREKLFF. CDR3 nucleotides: TGTGCCAGCAGTTTAGTCCGGGAAAAACTGTTTTTT.

The CDR3 loop is CASSPLNGGNTQYF. CDR3 bases: TGTGCCAGCAGCCCGCTGAACGGGGGAAATACGCAGTATTTT. The V and J genes are TRBV7-2 and TRBJ2-3; tentative D call: TRBD2 (6 bases). CDR1 and CDR2 (germline): SGHTA, FQGNSA. The CDR3 totals 14 residues. Trimming took 5 bases from V and 7 from J, leaving 16 bases between them.

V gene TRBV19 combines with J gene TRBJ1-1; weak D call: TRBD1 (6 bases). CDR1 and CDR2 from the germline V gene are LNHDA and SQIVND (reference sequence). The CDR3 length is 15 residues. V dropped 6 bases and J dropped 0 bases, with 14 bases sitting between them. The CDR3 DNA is TGTGCCAGTAGGATCGCCTACAGGGTGAACACTGAAGCTTTCTTT. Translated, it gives CASRIAYRVNTEAFF.

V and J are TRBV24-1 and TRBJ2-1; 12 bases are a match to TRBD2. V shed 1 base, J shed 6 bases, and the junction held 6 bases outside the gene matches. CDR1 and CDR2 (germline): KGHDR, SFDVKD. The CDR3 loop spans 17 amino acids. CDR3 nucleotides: TGTGCCACCAGTGATTTCCGGTCTAGCGGGAGGGCCAATGAGCAGTTCTTC. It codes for CATSDFRSSGRANEQFF.

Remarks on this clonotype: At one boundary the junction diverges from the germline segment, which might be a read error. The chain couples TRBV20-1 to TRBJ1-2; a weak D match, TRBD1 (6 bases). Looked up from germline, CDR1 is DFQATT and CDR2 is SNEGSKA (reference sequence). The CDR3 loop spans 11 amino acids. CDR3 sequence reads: CSVAQGYGFTF. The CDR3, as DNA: TGCAGTGTCGCACAGGGCTATGGCTTCACCTTC.

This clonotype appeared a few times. The CDR3 loop is CASARGFQETQYF. The DNA of the CDR3 is TGTGCCAGTGCCAGGGGATTCCAAGAGACCCAGTACTTC. This rearrangement joins TRBV6-1 to TRBJ2-5; the D gene is possibly TRBD1 (6 bases). Germline V gene sequence: CDR1 MNHNS, CDR2 SASEGT. The CDR3 spans 13 residues. Trimming removed 9 bases from V and 1 base from J, with 12 bases in between.

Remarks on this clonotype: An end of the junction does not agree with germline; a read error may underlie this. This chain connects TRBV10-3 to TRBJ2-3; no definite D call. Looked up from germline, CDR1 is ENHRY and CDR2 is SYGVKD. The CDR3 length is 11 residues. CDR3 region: CVISVADTQYF. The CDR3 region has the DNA TGTGTCATCAGTGTGGCAGATACGCAGTATTTT.

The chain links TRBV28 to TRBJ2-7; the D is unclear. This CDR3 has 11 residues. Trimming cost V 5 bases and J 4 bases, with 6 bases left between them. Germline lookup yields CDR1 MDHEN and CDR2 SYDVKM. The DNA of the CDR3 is TGTGCCAGCAGTCAGGTTTACGAGCAGTACTTC. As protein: CASSQVYEQYF.

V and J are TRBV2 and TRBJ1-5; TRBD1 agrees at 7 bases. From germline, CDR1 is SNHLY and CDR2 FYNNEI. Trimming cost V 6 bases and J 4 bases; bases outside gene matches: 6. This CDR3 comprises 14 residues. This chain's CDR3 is CASSVDRANQPQHF. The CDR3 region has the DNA TGTGCCAGCAGCGTTGACAGGGCGAATCAGCCCCAGCATTTT.

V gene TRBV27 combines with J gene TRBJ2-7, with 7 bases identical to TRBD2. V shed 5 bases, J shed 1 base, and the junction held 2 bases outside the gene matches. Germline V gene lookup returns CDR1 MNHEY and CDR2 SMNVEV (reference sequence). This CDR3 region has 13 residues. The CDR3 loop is CASSVGRSYEQYF. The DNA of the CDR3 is TGTGCCAGCAGTGTCGGGAGGTCCTACGAGCAGTACTTC.

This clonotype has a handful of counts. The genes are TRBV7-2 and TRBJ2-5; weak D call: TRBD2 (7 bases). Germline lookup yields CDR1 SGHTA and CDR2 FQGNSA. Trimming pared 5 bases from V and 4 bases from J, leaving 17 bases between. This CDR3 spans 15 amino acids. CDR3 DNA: TGTGCCAGCAGCCTTAATACAGGGAGGGGAGAGACCCAGTACTTC. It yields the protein CASSLNTGRGETQYF.

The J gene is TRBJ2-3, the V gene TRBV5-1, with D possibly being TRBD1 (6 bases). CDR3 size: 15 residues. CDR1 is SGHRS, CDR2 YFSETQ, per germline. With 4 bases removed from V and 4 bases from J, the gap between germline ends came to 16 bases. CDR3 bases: TGCGCCAGCAGCCAGCCGGCCAGGGGCGCAGATACGCAGTATTTT. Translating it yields CASSQPARGADTQYF.

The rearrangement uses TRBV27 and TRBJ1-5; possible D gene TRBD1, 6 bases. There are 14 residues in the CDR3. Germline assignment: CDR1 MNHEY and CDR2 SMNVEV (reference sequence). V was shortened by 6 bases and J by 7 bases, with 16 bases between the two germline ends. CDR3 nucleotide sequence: TGTGCCAGCAGGCCCACAGGGTCGGGACAGCCCCAGCATTTT. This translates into CASRPTGSGQPQHF.

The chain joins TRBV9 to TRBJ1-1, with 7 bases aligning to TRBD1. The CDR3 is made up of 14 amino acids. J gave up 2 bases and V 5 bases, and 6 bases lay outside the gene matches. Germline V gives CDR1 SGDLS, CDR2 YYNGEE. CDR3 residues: CASSIGTANTEAFF. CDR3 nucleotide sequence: TGTGCCAGCAGTATCGGGACAGCTAACACTGAAGCTTTCTTT.

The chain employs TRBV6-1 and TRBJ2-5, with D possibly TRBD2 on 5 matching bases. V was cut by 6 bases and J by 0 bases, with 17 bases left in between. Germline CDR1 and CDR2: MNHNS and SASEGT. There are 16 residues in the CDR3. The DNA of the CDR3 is TGTGCCAGCAGCCAAGCATCCAGGACTCACCAAGAGACCCAGTACTTC. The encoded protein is CASSQASRTHQETQYF.

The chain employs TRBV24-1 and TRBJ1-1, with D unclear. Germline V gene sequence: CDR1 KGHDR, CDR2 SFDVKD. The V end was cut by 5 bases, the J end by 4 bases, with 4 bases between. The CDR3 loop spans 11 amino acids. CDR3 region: CATSGGTEAFF. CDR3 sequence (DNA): TGTGCCACCAGTGGTGGCACTGAAGCTTTCTTT.

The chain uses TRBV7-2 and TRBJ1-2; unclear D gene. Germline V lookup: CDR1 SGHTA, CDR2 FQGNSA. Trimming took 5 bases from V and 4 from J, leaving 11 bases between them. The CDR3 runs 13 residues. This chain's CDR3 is CASSPGGPYGYTF. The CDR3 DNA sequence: TGTGCCAGCAGCCCCGGAGGCCCCTATGGCTACACCTTC.